Described below is a single T cell receptor beta chain sequence and its context. Antigen: not known. The PCR contained 60 Vbeta and 13 Jbeta primers. Sequencing was performed with immunoSEQ multiplex PCR; in TCRdb, only in-frame clones are kept and a portion is missing. This table holds about 110,000 clones. The data originate from a study of cytomegalovirus exposure and HLA in healthy donors. Study-wide results and caveats: Donor immune exposure was known only as CMV serostatus.

The receptor was derived from a man in his fifties in good health and CMV-seronegative. Sequenced material: PBMCs.

CDR3 nucleotide sequence: TGCGCCAGCAGCGTGGGACCTCAGGGGCAGGACACCGGGGAGCTGTTTTTT. Translating gives CASSVGPQGQDTGELFF. The chain joins TRBV5-1 to TRBJ2-2; weak D call: TRBD1 (6 bases). The CDR3 runs to 17 residues. Germline CDR1 and CDR2: SGHRS and YFSETQ. Trimming removed 4 bases from V and 3 bases from J, with 19 bases in between.